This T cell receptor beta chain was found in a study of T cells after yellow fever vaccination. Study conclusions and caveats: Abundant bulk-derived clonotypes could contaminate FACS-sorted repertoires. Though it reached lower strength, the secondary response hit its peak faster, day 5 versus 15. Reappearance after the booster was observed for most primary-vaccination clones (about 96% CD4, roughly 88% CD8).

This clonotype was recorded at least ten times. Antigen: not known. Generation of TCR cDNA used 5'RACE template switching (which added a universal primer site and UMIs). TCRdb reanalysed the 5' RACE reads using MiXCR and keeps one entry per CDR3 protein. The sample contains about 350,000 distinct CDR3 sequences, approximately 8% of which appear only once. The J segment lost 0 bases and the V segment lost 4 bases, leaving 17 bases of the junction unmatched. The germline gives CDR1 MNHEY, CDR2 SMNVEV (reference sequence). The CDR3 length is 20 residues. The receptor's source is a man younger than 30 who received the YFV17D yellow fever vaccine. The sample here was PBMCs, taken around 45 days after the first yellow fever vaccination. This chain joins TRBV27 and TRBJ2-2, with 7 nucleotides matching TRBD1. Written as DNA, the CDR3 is TGTGCCAGCAGTTCTTTGATTAACAGGGGACCCGCTTCGAACACCGGGGAGCTGTTTTTT. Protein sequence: CASSSLINRGPASNTGELFF.